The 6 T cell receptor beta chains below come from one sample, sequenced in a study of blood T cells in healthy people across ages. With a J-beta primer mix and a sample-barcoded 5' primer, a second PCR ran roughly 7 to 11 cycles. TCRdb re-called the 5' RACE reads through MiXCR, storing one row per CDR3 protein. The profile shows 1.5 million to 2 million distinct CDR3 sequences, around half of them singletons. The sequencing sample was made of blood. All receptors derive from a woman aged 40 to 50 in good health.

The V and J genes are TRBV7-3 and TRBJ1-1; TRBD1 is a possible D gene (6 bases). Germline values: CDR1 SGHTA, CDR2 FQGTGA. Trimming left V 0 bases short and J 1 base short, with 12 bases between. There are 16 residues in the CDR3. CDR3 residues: CASSLTGAGPNTEAFF. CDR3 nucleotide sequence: TGTGCCAGCAGCTTAACGGGGGCAGGCCCGAACACTGAAGCTTTCTTT.

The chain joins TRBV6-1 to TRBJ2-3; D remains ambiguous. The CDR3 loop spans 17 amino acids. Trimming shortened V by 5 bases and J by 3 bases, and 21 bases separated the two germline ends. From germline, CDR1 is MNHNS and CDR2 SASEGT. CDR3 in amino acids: CASSRKRSADKTDTQYF. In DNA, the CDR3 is TGTGCCAGCAGTCGGAAACGTTCGGCTGACAAAACAGATACGCAGTATTTT.

The CDR3 here is CSASIQGAGETQYF. In DNA, the CDR3 is TGCAGTGCTAGCATACAGGGGGCAGGGGAGACCCAGTACTTC. The chain has TRBV20-1 and TRBJ2-5, with 9 bases identical to TRBD1. The CDR3 is 14 residues long. J was trimmed by 5 bases and V by 3 bases; bases with no gene match: 7. Germline V gene lookup returns CDR1 DFQATT and CDR2 SNEGSKA (reference sequence).

The CDR3 coding sequence is TGCAGTGCGAGATCGGAGAACACCGGGGAGCTGTTTTTT. Protein product: CSARSENTGELFF. The rearrangement links TRBV20-1 to TRBJ2-2; no clear D gene. In germline, CDR1 is DFQATT, CDR2 SNEGSKA (reference sequence). V was shortened by 6 bases and J by 1 base, with 9 bases between the two germline ends. The CDR3 loop spans 13 amino acids.

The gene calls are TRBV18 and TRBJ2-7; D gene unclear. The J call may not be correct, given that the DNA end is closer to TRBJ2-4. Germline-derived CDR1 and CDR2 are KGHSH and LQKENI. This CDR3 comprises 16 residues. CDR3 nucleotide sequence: TGTGCCAGCTCACCAATTGGGCGCTGGGGTGAAAACATTCAGTACTTC. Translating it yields CASSPIGRWGENIQYF.

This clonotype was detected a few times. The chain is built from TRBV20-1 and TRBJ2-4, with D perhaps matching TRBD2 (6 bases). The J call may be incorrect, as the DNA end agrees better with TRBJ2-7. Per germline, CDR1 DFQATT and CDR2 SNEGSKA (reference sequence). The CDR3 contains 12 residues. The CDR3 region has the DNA TGCAGTACCTGGGGGAGGTCGCGCGAGCAGTACTTC. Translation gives CSTWGRSREQYF.